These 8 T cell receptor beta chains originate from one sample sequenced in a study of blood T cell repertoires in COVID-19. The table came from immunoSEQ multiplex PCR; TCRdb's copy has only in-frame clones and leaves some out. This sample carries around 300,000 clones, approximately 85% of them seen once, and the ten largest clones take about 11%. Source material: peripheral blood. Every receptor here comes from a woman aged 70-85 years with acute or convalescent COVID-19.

CDR3 amino acids: CASSPSLSYGYTF. Here the CDR3 DNA reads TGTGCCAGCAGCCCCTCTCTGAGCTATGGCTACACCTTC. The J gene is TRBJ1-2, the V gene TRBV14; no clear D gene. V was shortened by 4 bases and J by 4 bases, with 10 bases between the two germline ends. CDR3 size: 13 residues. CDR1 is SGHDN and CDR2 is FVKESK in the germline V gene.

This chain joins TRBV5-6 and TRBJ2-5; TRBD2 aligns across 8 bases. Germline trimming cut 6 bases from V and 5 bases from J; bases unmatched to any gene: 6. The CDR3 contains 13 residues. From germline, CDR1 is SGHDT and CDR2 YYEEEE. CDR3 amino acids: CASNGGGLETQYF. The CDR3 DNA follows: TGTGCCAGCAACGGGGGGGGCTTGGAGACCCAGTACTTC.

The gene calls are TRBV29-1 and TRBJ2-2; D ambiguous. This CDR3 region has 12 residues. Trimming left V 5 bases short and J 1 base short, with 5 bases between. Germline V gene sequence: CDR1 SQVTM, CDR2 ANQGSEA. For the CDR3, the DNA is TGCAGCGTTCGAGGGAACACCGGGGAGCTGTTTTTT. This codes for CSVRGNTGELFF.

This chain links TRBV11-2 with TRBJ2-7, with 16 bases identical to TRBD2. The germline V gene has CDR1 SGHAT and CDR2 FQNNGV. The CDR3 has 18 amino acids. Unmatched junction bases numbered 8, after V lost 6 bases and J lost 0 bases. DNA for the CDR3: TGTGCCAGCAGTTTACCGGGACTAGCGGGGGGGAACTCCTACGAGCAGTACTTC. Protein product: CASSLPGLAGGNSYEQYF. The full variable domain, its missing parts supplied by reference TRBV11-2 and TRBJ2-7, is EAGVAQSPRYKIIEKRQSVAFWCNPISGHATLYWYQQILGQGPKLLIQFQNNGVVDDSQLPKDRFSAERLKGVDSTLKIQPAKLEDSAVYLCASSLPGLAGGNSYEQYFGPGTRLTVT.

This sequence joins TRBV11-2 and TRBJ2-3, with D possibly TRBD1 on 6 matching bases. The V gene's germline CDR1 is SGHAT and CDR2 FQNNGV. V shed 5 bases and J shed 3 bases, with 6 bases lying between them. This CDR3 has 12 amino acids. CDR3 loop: CASSTGTDTQYF. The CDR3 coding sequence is TGTGCCAGCAGCACAGGGACAGATACGCAGTATTTT.

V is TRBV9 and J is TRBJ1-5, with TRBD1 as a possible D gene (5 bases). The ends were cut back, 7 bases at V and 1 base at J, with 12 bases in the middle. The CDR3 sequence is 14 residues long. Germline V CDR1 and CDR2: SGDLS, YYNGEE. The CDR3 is CASSGGRSNQPQHF. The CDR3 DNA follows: TGTGCCAGCTCGGGGGGACGGAGCAATCAGCCCCAGCATTTT.

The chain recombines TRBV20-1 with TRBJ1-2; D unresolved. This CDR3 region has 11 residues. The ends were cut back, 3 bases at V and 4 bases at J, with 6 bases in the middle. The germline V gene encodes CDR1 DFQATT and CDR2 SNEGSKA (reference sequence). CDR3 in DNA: TGCAGTGCTAGGAGCGGCTATGGCTACACCTTC. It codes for CSARSGYGYTF.

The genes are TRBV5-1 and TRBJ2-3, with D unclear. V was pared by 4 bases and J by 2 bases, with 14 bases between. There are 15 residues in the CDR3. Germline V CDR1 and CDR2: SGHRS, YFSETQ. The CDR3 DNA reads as TGCGCCAGCAGCCCCTTGGCCCTTAACACAGATACGCAGTATTTT. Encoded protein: CASSPLALNTDTQYF.